Presented here are 10 T cell receptor beta chains from one specimen sequenced in a study of cytomegalovirus exposure and HLA in healthy donors. Use of 60 Vbeta and 13 Jbeta primers characterized the PCR. Clones were sequenced by immunoSEQ multiplex PCR, and TCRdb holds only the in-frame ones, with some missing. The table has some 81,000 clones, under 85% seen once. Sequenced input: PBMCs. These receptors were obtained from a woman aged 35 to 49 in good health and CMV-seropositive.

This chain joins TRBV4-2 and TRBJ2-2; 11 bases are a match to TRBD2. CDR3 length: 17 residues. V dropped 4 bases and J dropped 2; count of bases not matched to a gene: 6. Germline lookup yields CDR1 LGHNA and CDR2 YNFKEQ. CDR3 residues: CASSPRLAGTNTGELFF. CDR3 nucleotide sequence: TGTGCCAGCAGCCCCCGACTAGCGGGGACCAACACCGGGGAGCTGTTTTTT.

The genes are TRBV14 and TRBJ1-3; possible D gene TRBD1, 5 bases. Germline V gene lookup returns CDR1 SGHDN and CDR2 FVKESK. The CDR3 is made up of 15 amino acids. V was shortened by 0 bases and J by 3 bases, with 9 bases between the two germline ends. The CDR3 protein is CASSQDGGFGNTIYF. The CDR3 DNA reads TGTGCCAGCAGCCAAGATGGGGGGTTTGGAAACACCATATATTTT.

This clone was counted only a few times. V usage is TRBV6-5 and J usage is TRBJ1-1; D is unresolved. CDR1 is MNHEY and CDR2 is SVGAGI in the germline V gene. The length of the CDR3 is 14 residues. The ends were cut back, 7 bases at V and 0 bases at J, with 12 bases in the middle. For the CDR3, the DNA is TGTGCCAGCAATGCGGGATCTATGAACACTGAAGCTTTCTTT. Its protein product is CASNAGSMNTEAFF.

The chain has TRBV7-2 and TRBJ2-7; the match to TRBD1 covers 9 bases. J gave up 4 bases and V 3 bases, and 4 bases lay outside the gene matches. The CDR3 sequence is 14 residues long. The germline CDR1 and CDR2 sequences are SGHTA and FQGNSA. The CDR3 DNA reads TGTGCCAGCAGCTTCCAAGGACAGGGGTACGAGCAGTACTTC. It encodes CASSFQGQGYEQYF.

The chain carries TRBV7-2 and TRBJ2-7; 7 nucleotides align to TRBD1. The CDR3 is 15 residues long. CDR1 and CDR2 from the germline V gene are SGHTA and FQGNSA. Trimming took 0 bases from V and 2 from J; bases not matched to a gene: 4. The CDR3 nucleotides read TGTGCCAGCAGCTTAGCACAGGGGCTTCCCTACGAGCAGTACTTC. Amino acid sequence: CASSLAQGLPYEQYF.

This chain uses TRBV5-4 with TRBJ2-3; D call uncertain. Trimming cost V 5 bases and J 4 bases, with 14 bases left between them. The germline CDR1 and CDR2 sequences are SGHNT and YYREEE (reference sequence). The CDR3 contains 14 residues. CDR3 nucleotides: TGTGCCAGCAGGTGGGCGCAGGAAGCAGATACGCAGTATTTT. Residues: CASRWAQEADTQYF.

V usage is TRBV30 and J usage is TRBJ2-3, with 7 nucleotides matching TRBD1. V shed 1 base, J shed 3 bases, and the junction held 7 bases outside the gene matches. CDR1 is GTSNPN, CDR2 SVGIG, per germline (reference sequence). This CDR3 has 15 amino acids. The CDR3 region is CAWSGGGRQTDTQYF. DNA of the CDR3: TGTGCCTGGAGTGGAGGGGGCAGACAAACAGATACGCAGTATTTT.

This clone came up a few times. The rearrangement joins TRBV19 to TRBJ2-1; TRBD2 is a possible D gene (7 bases). The germline CDR1 and CDR2 sequences are LNHDA and SQIVND (reference sequence). Trimming took 1 base from V and 3 from J, leaving 19 bases between them. CDR3 length: 18 residues. The CDR3 bases are TGTGCCAGTAGTATAGTTAGGGGGACTAACCTCCGCTACAATGAGCAGTTCTTC. Protein product: CASSIVRGTNLRYNEQFF.

The chain is built from TRBV6-6 and TRBJ1-1; D ambiguous. CDR3 length: 14 residues. Trimming left V 6 bases short and J 8 bases short, with 19 bases between. Germline CDR1 is MNHNY and CDR2 is SVGAGI (reference sequence). Here the CDR3 DNA reads TGTGCCAGCAGCTTAACCTCAGGAACTGTAGAAGCTTTCTTT. Translating gives CASSLTSGTVEAFF.

This chain connects TRBV18 to TRBJ1-3; D is perhaps TRBD1 (5 bases). CDR1 is KGHSH and CDR2 is LQKENI in the germline V gene. This CDR3 comprises 17 residues. V lost 0 bases and J 3 bases, leaving 15 bases between the germline ends. The CDR3 sequence: CASSPPEGRRDGNTIYF. CDR3 nucleotides: TGTGCCAGCTCACCACCGGAGGGGCGCAGAGATGGAAACACCATATATTTT.